The rows below give T cell receptor beta chains drawn from one sample of a study of T cells in Graves' hyperthyroidism and ophthalmopathy. Using its own MiXCR run on the multiplex PCR reads, TCRdb lists one record per CDR3 protein. There are about half a million distinct CDR3 sequences in the sample; about 20% occur only once, and roughly 47% lies in the top ten. Source material: blood. These receptors originate from a man aged 35 to 55 with Graves' ophthalmopathy. The CDR3 runs from the conserved cysteine through the conserved F or W. A D gene is named only where the DNA matches it firmly. Part of the rows lack a size; the others show once, few, many or a class for expanded clones.

d_call,v_call,j_call,cdr3_length,clone_size,cdr3_nt,cdr3_aa
NA,TRBV5-1,TRBJ2-1,13,few,TGCGCCAGCAGCCCCGGCGGAGCGATTGAGCAGTTCTTC,CASSPGGAIEQFF
NA,TRBV6-1,TRBJ2-6,13,NA,TGTGCCAGCTACGGGGCTGGGGCCAACGTCCTGACTTTC,CASYGAGANVLTF
NA,TRBV5-6,TRBJ1-1,16,NA,TGTGCCAGCAGCCCGCTTGTTTCTGTAGGAAACACTGAAGCTTTCTTT,CASSPLVSVGNTEAFF
TRBD1,TRBV9,TRBJ1-1,16,NA,TGTGCCAGCAGCTCCGGACAGGGGGACATGAACACTGAAGCTTTCTTT,CASSSGQGDMNTEAFF
NA,TRBV5-6,TRBJ2-1,14,few,TGTGCCAGCAGCCGGGGGGCGGACTACAATGAGCAGTTCTTC,CASSRGADYNEQFF
TRBD1,TRBV30,TRBJ2-7,15,NA,TGTGCCTGGAGTGTATTCGGGACAGGGCGGTACGAGCAGTACTTC,CAWSVFGTGRYEQYF
NA,TRBV28,TRBJ2-1,11,many,TGTGCCAGCAGTTTGTATTCACAGCAGTTCTTC,CASSLYSQQFF
NA,TRBV9,TRBJ1-3,18,NA,TGTGCCAGCAGCGTAGACGGATTAAGAGGGGTGCGGGGAAACACCATATATTTT,CASSVDGLRGVRGNTIYF
NA,TRBV12-3/TRBV12-4,TRBJ1-5,14,many,TGTGCCAGCAGTTCGGGTTTCGCCAATCAGCCCCAGCATTTT,CASSSGFANQPQHF
NA,TRBV27,TRBJ1-2,14,few,TGTGCCAGCACCACGGCCAGGGCTAACTATGGCTACACCTTC,CASTTARANYGYTF
NA,TRBV4-1,TRBJ1-1,15,NA,TGCGCCAGCAGCTTTCACTTGACGGGGAGCCTCGAAGCTTTCTTT,CASSFHLTGSLEAFF
NA,TRBV5-6,TRBJ2-6,18,NA,TGTGCCAGCAGCCTTGCGGGAATACGGAGCTCTGGGGCCAACGTCCTGACTTTC,CASSLAGIRSSGANVLTF
TRBD1,TRBV30,TRBJ2-4,14,many,TGTGCCTGGAGTTGGGGGACAGACAAAAACATTCAGTACTTC,CAWSWGTDKNIQYF
TRBD1,TRBV12-3/TRBV12-4,TRBJ1-1,11,NA,TGTGCCAGCAGTCGGGGACAGGAAGCTTTCTTT,CASSRGQEAFF
TRBD1,TRBV5-6,TRBJ2-7,17,few,TGTGCCAGCAGCTCGAGCTACAGGGGGCGCGGCAGCCACGAGCAGTACTTC,CASSSSYRGRGSHEQYF
NA,TRBV20-1,TRBJ1-5,14,few,TGCAGTGCGCGGGGACCCCCGTATAATCAGCCCCAGCATTTT,CSARGPPYNQPQHF
NA,TRBV18,TRBJ1-2,15,few,TGTGCCAGCTCGCCACCAGGGGATCCCGGGTATGGCTACACCTTC,CASSPPGDPGYGYTF
TRBD1,TRBV9,TRBJ2-7,14,few,TGTGCCAGCAGCGGGGGACAGGGGATAGACGAGCAGTACTTC,CASSGGQGIDEQYF
TRBD2,TRBV5-1,TRBJ2-1,15,many,TGCGCCAGCAGCCTTGGCCTCCTAGCGGGGGATGAGCAGTTCTTC,CASSLGLLAGDEQFF
NA,TRBV6-6,TRBJ1-3,14,NA,TGTGCCAGCAGTTACTCAGTCTCTGGAAACACCATATATTTT,CASSYSVSGNTIYF
NA,TRBV6-2/TRBV6-3,TRBJ1-1,14,many,TGTGCCAGCAGTTACTCGGGAGTGAACACTGAAGCTTTCTTT,CASSYSGVNTEAFF
TRBD1,TRBV7-8,TRBJ1-6,13,many,TGTGCCAGCGGGACAGGCTACAATTCACCCCTCCACTTT,CASGTGYNSPLHF
NA,TRBV20-1,TRBJ2-5,11,NA,TGCAGTGTTAACAGGAGGGAGACCCAGTACTTC,CSVNRRETQYF
NA,TRBV6-1,TRBJ2-7,17,NA,TGTGCCAGCCTCGCCAGCCTCGGAGGTTACTTAGCCGACGAGCAGTACTTC,CASLASLGGYLADEQYF
NA,TRBV20-1,TRBJ1-1,14,few,TGCAGTGCCCCCAGGGCAGGGGAAAACACTGAAGCTTTCTTT,CSAPRAGENTEAFF
TRBD2,TRBV6-1,TRBJ2-7,15,NA,TGTGCCACGGCGGGACTAGCGGGAGGGCCCCACGAGCAGTACTTC,CATAGLAGGPHEQYF
TRBD2,TRBV29-1,TRBJ2-5,15,NA,TGCAGCGTTGAATTGGCTAGCGGGGTACAGGAGACCCAGTACTTC,CSVELASGVQETQYF
NA,TRBV27,TRBJ1-5,13,many,TGTGCCAGCGCCCACAGTAGCAATCAGCCCCAGCATTTT,CASAHSSNQPQHF
TRBD1,TRBV20-1,TRBJ1-6,15,NA,TGCAGTGCCTCCCGGGACAGGGGATCGAATTCACCCCTCCACTTT,CSASRDRGSNSPLHF
NA,TRBV27,TRBJ1-5,19,many,TGTGCCAGCAGTTTATCCGTCTGGTGCCGACCTTATAGCAATCAGCCCCAGCATTTT,CASSLSVWCRPYSNQPQHF
NA,TRBV24-1,TRBJ2-3,15,few,TGTGCCACCAGTGACTCGGGGGGCCGCACAGATACGCAGTATTTT,CATSDSGGRTDTQYF
NA,TRBV19,TRBJ2-2,16,few,TGTGCCAGTAGTATTGGAGGGGAGATACTCACCGGGGAGCTGTTTTTT,CASSIGGEILTGELFF
TRBD2,TRBV7-6,TRBJ2-1,16,NA,TGTGCCAGCAGCTTAGCGGCGGGGGGTAGTAGAAATGAGCAGTTCTTC,CASSLAAGGSRNEQFF
NA,TRBV7-2,TRBJ2-3,15,many,TGTGCCAGCATCCGTTGGGCAGGGTCCATAAGGCAGCAGTATTTT,CASIRWAGSIRQQYF
TRBD2,TRBV20-1,TRBJ2-5,14,many,TGCAGTGCTCTACGGACTAGCGGCCAAGAGACCCAGTACTTC,CSALRTSGQETQYF
NA,TRBV11-2,TRBJ2-1,15,NA,TGTGCCAGCAGCCCTCCGAACGGGGGGCCCCATGAGCAGTTCTTC,CASSPPNGGPHEQFF
NA,TRBV5-1,TRBJ2-5,16,few,TGCGCCAGCAGCTTGGGGCCTGGACAGTTCCAAGAGACCCAGTACTTC,CASSLGPGQFQETQYF
NA,TRBV5-1,TRBJ2-3,17,many,TGCGCCAGCAGCTTGGAGCTCGGGGGCCTTCAGACAGATACGCAGTATTTT,CASSLELGGLQTDTQYF
NA,TRBV12-3/TRBV12-4,TRBJ2-7,13,few,TGTGCCAGCAGTTGGGGGACTCCTCAGGAGCAGTACTTC,CASSWGTPQEQYF
NA,TRBV29-1,TRBJ2-7,13,few,TGCAGCGTGGAAGGCGGGGTCTCCTACGAGCAGTACTTC,CSVEGGVSYEQYF
NA,TRBV30,TRBJ2-7,15,NA,TGTGCCCGGAGTGTACCCGGAGGTAGCTCCTACGAGCAGTACTTC,CARSVPGGSSYEQYF
TRBD2,TRBV29-1,TRBJ2-1,17,NA,TGCAGCGTTGGGGCGTTACTAGCGGGAGGGGGAGACAATGAGCAGTTCTTC,CSVGALLAGGGDNEQFF
NA,TRBV5-1,TRBJ2-1,11,many,TGCGCCAGCAGCTTGTCCAATGAGCAGTTCTTC,CASSLSNEQFF
NA,TRBV27,TRBJ1-2,13,NA,TGTGCCAGCAGTGACTGGGGACACGGCGGCTACACCTTC,CASSDWGHGGYTF
NA,TRBV11-2,TRBJ1-2,13,many,TGTGCCAGCAGGCACAAGGAGGGGTTAGGCTACACCTTC,CASRHKEGLGYTF
TRBD1,TRBV19,TRBJ2-7,14,NA,TGTGCCAGTAGTAGCCCGGACAGGGGCTACGAGCAGTACTTC,CASSSPDRGYEQYF
TRBD1,TRBV27,TRBJ1-1,13,few,TGTGCCAGCAGTGAAGGACAGGTCCCAGAAGCTTTCTTT,CASSEGQVPEAFF
NA,TRBV20-1,TRBJ1-1,16,NA,TGCAGTGCTAGAGATCTCAGGACAGAGATGAACACTGAAGCTTTCTTT,CSARDLRTEMNTEAFF
NA,TRBV5-1,TRBJ2-3,16,NA,TGCGCCAGCAGCTTGGAAGGTTTTCGAACGGCAGATACGCAGTATTTT,CASSLEGFRTADTQYF
TRBD2,TRBV20-1,TRBJ2-5,14,NA,TGCAGTGCTAGAGGGACTAGTGGGGAAGAGACCCAGTACTTC,CSARGTSGEETQYF
TRBD1,TRBV7-9,TRBJ2-1,16,few,TGTGCCAGCAGACCGGGGACAGGGGACTCCTACAATGAGCAGTTCTTC,CASRPGTGDSYNEQFF
TRBD1,TRBV6-1,TRBJ1-2,15,few,TGTGCCAGCAGTCCACACTTGGACAGGGACTATGGCTACACCTTC,CASSPHLDRDYGYTF
TRBD2,TRBV3-1,TRBJ2-3,14,many,TGTGCCAGCAGCCTAGGACTAGCCCGGGATACGCAGTATTTT,CASSLGLARDTQYF
NA,TRBV18,TRBJ2-5,15,many,TGTGCCAGCTCAACCAGGGGAGGTGGACAAGAGACCCAGTACTTC,CASSTRGGGQETQYF